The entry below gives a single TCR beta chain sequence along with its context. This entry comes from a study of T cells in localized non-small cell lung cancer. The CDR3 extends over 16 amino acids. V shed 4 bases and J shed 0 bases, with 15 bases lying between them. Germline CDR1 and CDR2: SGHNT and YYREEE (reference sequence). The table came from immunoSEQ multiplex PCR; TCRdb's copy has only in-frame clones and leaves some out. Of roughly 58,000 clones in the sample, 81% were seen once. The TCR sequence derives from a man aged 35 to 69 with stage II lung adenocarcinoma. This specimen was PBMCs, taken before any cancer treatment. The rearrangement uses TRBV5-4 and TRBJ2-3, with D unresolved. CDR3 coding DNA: TGTGCCAGCAGCCTGGATTTACATCCTAGCACAGATACGCAGTATTTT. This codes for CASSLDLHPSTDTQYF.